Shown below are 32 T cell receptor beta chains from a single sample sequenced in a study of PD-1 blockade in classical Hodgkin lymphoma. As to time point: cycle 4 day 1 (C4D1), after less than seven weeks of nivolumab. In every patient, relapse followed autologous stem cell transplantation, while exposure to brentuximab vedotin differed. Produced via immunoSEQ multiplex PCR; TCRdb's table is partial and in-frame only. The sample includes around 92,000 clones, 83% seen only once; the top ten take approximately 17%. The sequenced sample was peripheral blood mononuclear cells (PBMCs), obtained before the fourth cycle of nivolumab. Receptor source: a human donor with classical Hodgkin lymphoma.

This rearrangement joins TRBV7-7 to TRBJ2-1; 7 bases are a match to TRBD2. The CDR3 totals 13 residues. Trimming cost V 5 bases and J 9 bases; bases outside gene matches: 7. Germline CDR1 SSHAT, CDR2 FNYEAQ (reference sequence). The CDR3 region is CASSPGLVTEQFF. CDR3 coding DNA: TGTGCCAGCAGCCCCGGACTAGTGACTGAGCAGTTCTTC.

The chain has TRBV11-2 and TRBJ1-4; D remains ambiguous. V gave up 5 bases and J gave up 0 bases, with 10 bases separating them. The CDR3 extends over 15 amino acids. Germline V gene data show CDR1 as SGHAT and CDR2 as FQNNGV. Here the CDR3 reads CASSPTVATNEKLFF. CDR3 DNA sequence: TGTGCCAGCAGCCCCACGGTTGCAACTAATGAAAAACTGTTTTTT. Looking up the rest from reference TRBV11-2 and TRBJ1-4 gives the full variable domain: EAGVAQSPRYKIIEKRQSVAFWCNPISGHATLYWYQQILGQGPKLLIQFQNNGVVDDSQLPKDRFSAERLKGVDSTLKIQPAKLEDSAVYLCASSPTVATNEKLFFGSGTQLSVL.

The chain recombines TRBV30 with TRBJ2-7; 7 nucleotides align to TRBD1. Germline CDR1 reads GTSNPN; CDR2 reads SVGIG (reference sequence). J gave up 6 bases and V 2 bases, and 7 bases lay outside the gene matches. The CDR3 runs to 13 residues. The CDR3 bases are TGTGCCTGGAGTCACCCGGACAGGTCCGAGCAGTACTTC. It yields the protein CAWSHPDRSEQYF.

In DNA form, the CDR3 reads TGCGCCAGCTCGAGCAGCCGGGGGTTCCTCTACAATGAGCAGTTCTTC. Amino acid sequence: CASSSSRGFLYNEQFF. This chain connects TRBV5-1 to TRBJ2-1, with TRBD2 as a possible D gene (6 bases). CDR3 length: 16 amino acids. Germline assignment: CDR1 SGHRS and CDR2 YFSETQ. V was cut by 7 bases and J by 3 bases, with 20 bases left in between.

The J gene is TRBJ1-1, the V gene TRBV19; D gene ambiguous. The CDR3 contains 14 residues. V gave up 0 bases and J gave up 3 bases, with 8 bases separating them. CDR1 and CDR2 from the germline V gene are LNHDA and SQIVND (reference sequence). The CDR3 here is CASSIDLRDTEAFF. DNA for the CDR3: TGTGCCAGTAGTATAGATTTGAGGGACACTGAAGCTTTCTTT. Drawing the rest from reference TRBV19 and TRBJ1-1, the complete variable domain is DGGITQSPKYLFRKEGQNVTLSCEQNLNHDAMYWYRQDPGQGLRLIYYSQIVNDFQKGDIAEGYSVSREKKESFPLTVTSAQKNPTAFYLCASSIDLRDTEAFFGQGTRLTVV.

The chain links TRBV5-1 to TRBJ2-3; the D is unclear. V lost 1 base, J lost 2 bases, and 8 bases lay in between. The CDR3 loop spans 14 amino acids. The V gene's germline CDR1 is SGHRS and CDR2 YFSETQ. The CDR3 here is CASSLWAPTDTQYF. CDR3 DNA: TGCGCCAGCAGCTTGTGGGCTCCCACAGATACGCAGTATTTT.

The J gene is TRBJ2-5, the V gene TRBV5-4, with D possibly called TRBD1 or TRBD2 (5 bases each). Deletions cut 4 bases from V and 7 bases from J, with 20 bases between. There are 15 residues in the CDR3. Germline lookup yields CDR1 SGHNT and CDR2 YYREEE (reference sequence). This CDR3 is CASSPPGTAPGTQYF. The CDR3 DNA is TGTGCCAGCAGCCCGCCGGGGACGGCCCCCGGGACCCAGTACTTC.

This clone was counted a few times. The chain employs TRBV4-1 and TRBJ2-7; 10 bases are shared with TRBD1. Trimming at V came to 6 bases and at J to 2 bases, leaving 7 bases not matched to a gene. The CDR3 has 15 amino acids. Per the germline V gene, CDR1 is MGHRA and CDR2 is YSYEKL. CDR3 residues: CASRRQGASTYEQYF. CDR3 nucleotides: TGCGCCAGCAGAAGACAGGGGGCTTCTACCTACGAGCAGTACTTC.

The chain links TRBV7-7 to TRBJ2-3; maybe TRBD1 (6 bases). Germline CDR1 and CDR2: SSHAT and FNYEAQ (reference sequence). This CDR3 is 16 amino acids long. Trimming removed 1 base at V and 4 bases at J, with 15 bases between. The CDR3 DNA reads TGTGCCAGCAGCTTAGGTCTTGGGGGCATCTCAGATACGCAGTATTTT. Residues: CASSLGLGGISDTQYF.

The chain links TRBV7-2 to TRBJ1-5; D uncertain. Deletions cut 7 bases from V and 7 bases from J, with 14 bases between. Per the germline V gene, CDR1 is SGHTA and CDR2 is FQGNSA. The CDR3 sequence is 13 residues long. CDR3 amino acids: CASTLGREQPQHF. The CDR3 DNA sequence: TGTGCCAGCACCCTCGGACGCGAACAGCCCCAGCATTTT.

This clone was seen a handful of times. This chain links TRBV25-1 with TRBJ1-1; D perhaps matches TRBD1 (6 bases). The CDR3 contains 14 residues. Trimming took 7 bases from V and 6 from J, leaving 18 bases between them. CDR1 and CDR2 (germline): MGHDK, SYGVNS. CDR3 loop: CASTKQGLQAEAFF. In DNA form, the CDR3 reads TGTGCCAGCACTAAACAGGGCCTGCAGGCTGAAGCTTTCTTT.

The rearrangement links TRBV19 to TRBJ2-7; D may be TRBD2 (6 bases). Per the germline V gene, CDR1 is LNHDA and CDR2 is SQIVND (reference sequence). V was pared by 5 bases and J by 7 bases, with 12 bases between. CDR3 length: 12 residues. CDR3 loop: CASSLRGGEQYF. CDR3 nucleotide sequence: TGTGCCAGTAGTCTCCGCGGAGGGGAGCAGTACTTC.

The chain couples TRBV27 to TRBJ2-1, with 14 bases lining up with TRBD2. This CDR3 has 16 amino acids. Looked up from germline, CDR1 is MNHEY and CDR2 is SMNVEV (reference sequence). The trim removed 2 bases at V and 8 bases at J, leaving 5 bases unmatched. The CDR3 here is CASSLGLAGGWDEQFF. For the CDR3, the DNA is TGTGCCAGCAGTTTAGGACTAGCGGGAGGCTGGGATGAGCAGTTCTTC.

The DNA for the CDR3 is TGTGCCAGCAGCGGGACAGACAATCAGCCCCAGCATTTT. Its translation is CASSGTDNQPQHF. The genes are TRBV6-5 and TRBJ1-5; 7 bases align to TRBD1. V lost 6 bases, J lost 3 bases, and 2 bases stayed unmatched. Germline CDR1 MNHEY, CDR2 SVGAGI. The CDR3 runs to 13 residues.

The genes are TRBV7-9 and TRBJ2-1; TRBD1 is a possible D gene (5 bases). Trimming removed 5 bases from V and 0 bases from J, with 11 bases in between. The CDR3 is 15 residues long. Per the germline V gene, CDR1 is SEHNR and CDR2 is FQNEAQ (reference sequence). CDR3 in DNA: TGTGCCAGCAGCCCGAACAGGCGCTCCTACAATGAGCAGTTCTTC. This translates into CASSPNRRSYNEQFF.

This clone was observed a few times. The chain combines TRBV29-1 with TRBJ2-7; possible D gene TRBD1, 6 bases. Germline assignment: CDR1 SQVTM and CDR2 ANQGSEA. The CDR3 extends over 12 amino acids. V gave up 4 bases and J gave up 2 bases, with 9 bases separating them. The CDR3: CSVVTGTYEQYF. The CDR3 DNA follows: TGCAGCGTTGTGACAGGTACCTACGAGCAGTACTTC.

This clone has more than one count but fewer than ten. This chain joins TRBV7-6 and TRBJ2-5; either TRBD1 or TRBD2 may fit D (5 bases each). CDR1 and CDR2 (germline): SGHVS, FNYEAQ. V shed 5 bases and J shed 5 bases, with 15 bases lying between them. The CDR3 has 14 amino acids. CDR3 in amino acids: CASSGATRVETQYF. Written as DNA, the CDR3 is TGTGCCAGCAGCGGGGCCACTAGGGTGGAGACCCAGTACTTC.

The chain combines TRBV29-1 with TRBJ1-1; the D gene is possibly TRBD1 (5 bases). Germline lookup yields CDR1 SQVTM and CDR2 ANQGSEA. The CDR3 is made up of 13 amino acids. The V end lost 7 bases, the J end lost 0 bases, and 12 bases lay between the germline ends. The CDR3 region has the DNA TGCAGCGCCCTGACAGACTTGAACACTGAAGCTTTCTTT. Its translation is CSALTDLNTEAFF.

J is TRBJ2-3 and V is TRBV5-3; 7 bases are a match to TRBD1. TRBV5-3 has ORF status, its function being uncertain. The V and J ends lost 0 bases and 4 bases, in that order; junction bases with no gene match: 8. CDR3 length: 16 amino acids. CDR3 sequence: CARSLVPTGFADTQYF. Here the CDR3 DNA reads TGTGCCAGAAGCTTGGTCCCGACAGGGTTCGCAGATACGCAGTATTTT.

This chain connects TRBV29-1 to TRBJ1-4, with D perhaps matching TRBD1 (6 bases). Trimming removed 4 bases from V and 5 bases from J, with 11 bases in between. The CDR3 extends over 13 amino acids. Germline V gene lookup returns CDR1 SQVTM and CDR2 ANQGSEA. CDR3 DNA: TGCAGCGTTGTAGGGGGGCCCAATGAAAAACTGTTTTTT. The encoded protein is CSVVGGPNEKLFF.

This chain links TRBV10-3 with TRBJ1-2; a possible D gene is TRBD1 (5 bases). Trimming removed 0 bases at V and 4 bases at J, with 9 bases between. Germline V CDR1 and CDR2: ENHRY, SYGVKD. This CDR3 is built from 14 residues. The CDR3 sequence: CAISESGGTYGYTF. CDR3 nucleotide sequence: TGTGCCATCAGTGAGTCTGGAGGGACCTATGGCTACACCTTC.

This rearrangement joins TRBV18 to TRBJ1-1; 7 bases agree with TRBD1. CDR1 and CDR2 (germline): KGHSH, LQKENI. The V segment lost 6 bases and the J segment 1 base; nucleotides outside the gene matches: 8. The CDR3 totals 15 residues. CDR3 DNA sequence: TGTGCCAGCTCCGACAGGGCTCCTTCGAACACTGAAGCTTTCTTT. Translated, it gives CASSDRAPSNTEAFF.

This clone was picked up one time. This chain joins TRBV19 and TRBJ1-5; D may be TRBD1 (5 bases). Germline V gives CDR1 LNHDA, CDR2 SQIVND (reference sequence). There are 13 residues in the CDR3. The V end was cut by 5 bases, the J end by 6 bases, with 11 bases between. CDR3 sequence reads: CASSPGGSQPQHF. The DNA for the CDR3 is TGTGCCAGTAGTCCGGGGGGAAGTCAGCCCCAGCATTTT.

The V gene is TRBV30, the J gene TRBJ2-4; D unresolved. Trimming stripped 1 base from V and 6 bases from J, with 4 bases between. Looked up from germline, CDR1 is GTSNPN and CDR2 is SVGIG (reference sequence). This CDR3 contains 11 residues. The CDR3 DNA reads TGTGCCTGGAGTGGTGGAAACATTCAGTACTTC. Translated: CAWSGGNIQYF. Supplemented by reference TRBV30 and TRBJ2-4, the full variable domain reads SQTIHQWPATLVQPVGSPLSLECTVEGTSNPNLYWYRQAAGRGLQLLFYSVGIGQISSEVPQNLSASRPQDRQFILSSKKLLLSDSGFYLCAWSGGNIQYFGAGTRLSVL.

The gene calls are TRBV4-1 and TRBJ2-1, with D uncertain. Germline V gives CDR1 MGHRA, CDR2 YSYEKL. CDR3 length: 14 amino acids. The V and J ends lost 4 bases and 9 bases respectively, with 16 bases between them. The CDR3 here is CASSRAGPLGEQFF. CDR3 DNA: TGCGCCAGCAGCCGAGCCGGACCCCTGGGTGAGCAGTTCTTC.

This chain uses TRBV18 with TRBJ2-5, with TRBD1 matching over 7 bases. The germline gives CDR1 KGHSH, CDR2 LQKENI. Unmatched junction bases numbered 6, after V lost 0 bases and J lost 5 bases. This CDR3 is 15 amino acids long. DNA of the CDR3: TGTGCCAGCTCACCACCGGGACAGAGAAGGGAGACCCAGTACTTC. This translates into CASSPPGQRRETQYF. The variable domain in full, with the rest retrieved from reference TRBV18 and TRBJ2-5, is NAGVMQNPRHLVRRRGQEARLRCSPMKGHSHVYWYRQLPEEGLKFMVYLQKENIIDESGMPKERFSAEFPKEGPSILRIQQVVRGDSAAYFCASSPPGQRRETQYFGPGTRLLVL.

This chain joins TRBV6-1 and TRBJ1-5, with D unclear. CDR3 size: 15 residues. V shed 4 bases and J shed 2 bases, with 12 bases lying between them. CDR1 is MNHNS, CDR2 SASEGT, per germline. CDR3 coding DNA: TGTGCCAGCAGTGGCGTGGGTGGGGGCAATCAGCCCCAGCATTTT. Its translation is CASSGVGGGNQPQHF.

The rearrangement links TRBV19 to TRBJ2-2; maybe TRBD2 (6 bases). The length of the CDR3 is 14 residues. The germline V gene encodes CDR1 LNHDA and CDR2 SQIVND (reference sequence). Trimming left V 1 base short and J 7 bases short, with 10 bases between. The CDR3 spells CASSIAGEVGELFF. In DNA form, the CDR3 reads TGTGCCAGTAGTATAGCGGGAGAGGTCGGGGAGCTGTTTTTT.

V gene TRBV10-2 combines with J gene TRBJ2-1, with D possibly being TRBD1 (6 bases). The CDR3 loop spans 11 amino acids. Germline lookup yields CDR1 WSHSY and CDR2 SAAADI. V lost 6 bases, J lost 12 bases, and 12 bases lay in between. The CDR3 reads CASSLDSLQFF. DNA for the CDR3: TGCGCCAGCAGCTTGGACAGTTTGCAGTTCTTC.

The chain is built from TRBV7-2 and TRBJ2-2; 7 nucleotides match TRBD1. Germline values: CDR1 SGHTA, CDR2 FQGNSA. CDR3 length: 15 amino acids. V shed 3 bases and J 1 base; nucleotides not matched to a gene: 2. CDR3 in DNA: TGTGCCAGCAGCTTCCGGACAGGGAACACCGGGGAGCTGTTTTTT. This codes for CASSFRTGNTGELFF.

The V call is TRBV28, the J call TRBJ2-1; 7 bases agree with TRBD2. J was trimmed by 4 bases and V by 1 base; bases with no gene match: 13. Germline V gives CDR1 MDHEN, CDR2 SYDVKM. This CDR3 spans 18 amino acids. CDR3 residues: CASSLSLRGRERYNEQFF. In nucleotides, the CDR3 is TGTGCCAGCAGTTTATCCCTACGCGGGCGGGAGAGGTACAATGAGCAGTTCTTC.

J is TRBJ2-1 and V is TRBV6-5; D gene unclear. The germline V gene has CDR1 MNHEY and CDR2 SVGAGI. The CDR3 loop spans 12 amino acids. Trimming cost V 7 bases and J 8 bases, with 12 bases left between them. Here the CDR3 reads CASIVTVDEQFF. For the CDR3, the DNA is TGTGCCAGCATTGTAACCGTGGATGAGCAGTTCTTC.